This paragraph reports one T cell receptor beta chain. CDR1 and CDR2 from the germline V gene are SGDLS and YYNGEE. The CDR3 length is 14 residues. V was trimmed by 4 bases and J by 1 base, leaving 10 bases between them. The data stem from a study of early T cells in non-severe SARS-CoV-2 infection. Study-wide context: Bulk RNA taken from unsorted whole blood was sequenced, leaving chains unpaired.

TCRdb processed the 5' RACE reads anew with MiXCR; each CDR3 protein has one entry. The table records 90,000 to 130,000 distinct CDR3 sequences, around 13% of them present only once. The input for sequencing was whole blood, taken at baseline. This TCR was recovered from an adult who was a healthcare worker with PCR-confirmed SARS-CoV-2 infection or an uninfected control (not recorded which). The chain is built from TRBV9 and TRBJ2-3; D uncertain. CDR3 in DNA: TGTGCCAGCAGCCCGACTCCCGGCACAGATACGCAGTATTTT. Translation: CASSPTPGTDTQYF. Using reference TRBV9 and TRBJ2-3 for the parts outside the CDR3, the full variable domain is DSGVTQTPKHLITATGQRVTLRCSPRSGDLSVYWYQQSLDQGLQFLIQYYNGEERAKGNILERFSAQQFPDLHSELNLSSLELGDSALYFCASSPTPGTDTQYFGPGTRLTVL.